The table lists the clone carrying this T cell receptor (beta chain) with a few counts. Antigen: not known. Template material for amplifying TCR beta CDR3 regions consisted of RNA transcripts. First-round RT-PCR targeting the TCR CDR3 was performed with the HTBI primer set. TCRdb reprocessed the multiplex PCR reads via MiXCR and lists one record per CDR3 protein. This table has around 570,000 distinct CDR3 sequences, about 20% appearing once. The data are from a study of T cells in Graves' hyperthyroidism and ophthalmopathy. Findings and caveats of the study: Through a model of 13 V-J features, ophthalmopathy was separated from stable hyperthyroidism. The blood repertoire included most of the expanded thyroid clonotypes above 0.001.

This CDR3 is 16 amino acids long. Germline-derived CDR1 and CDR2 are MNHEY and SVGEGT. V lost 5 bases to trimming and J lost 0 bases; unmatched junction nucleotides: 6. This TCR came from a man aged 40-49 years with Graves' ophthalmopathy. This rearrangement joins TRBV6-2 or TRBV6-3 to TRBJ2-2; TRBD1 agrees at 7 bases. Sequences were obtained from blood. The CDR3 is CASSDGTVANTGELFF. The CDR3 nucleotides are TGTGCCAGCAGTGACGGGACAGTCGCGAACACCGGGGAGCTGTTTTTT.